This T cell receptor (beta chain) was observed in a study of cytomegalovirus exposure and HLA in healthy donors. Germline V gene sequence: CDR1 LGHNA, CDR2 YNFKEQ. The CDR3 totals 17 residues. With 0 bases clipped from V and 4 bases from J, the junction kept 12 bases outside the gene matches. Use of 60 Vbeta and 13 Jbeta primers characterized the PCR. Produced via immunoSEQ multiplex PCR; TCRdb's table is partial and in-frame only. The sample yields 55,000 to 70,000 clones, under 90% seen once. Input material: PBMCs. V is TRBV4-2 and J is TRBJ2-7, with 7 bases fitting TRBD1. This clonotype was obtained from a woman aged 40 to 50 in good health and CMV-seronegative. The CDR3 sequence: CASSQEDRTGLSYEQYF. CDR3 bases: TGTGCCAGCAGCCAAGAAGACCGGACAGGCCTTTCGTACGAGCAGTACTTC.